The clone carrying this T cell receptor (beta chain) was counted a single time. Its specificity is unknown. These data originate in a study of T cell responses to AZD1222 COVID-19 vaccine. Findings and caveats of the study: Across spike, vaccine-associated CD4 TCRs were found, dominant at 160-218 and 743-854.

Germline V gene data show CDR1 as SGHRS and CDR2 as YFSETQ. This CDR3 contains 12 residues. V lost 0 bases and J lost 3, with 4 bases in between. Measured with immunoSEQ multiplex PCR; TCRdb has only the in-frame clones, and not every one. The sample carries 60,000 to 65,000 clones, roughly three quarters recorded once. Sequenced material: peripheral blood, taken on day 0 of AZD1222 vaccination. This TCR was sampled from an adult in good health. This chain joins TRBV5-1 and TRBJ2-7; D is undetermined. As DNA, the CDR3 is TGCGCCAGCAGCTTGGGGTACTACGAGCAGTACTTC. Protein product: CASSLGYYEQYF.